This T cell receptor (beta chain) was sequenced for a study of blood T cell repertoires in COVID-19 (TCRdb year 2020). Broadly, across the study: Samples covering the acute and convalescent phases of COVID-19 were provided by collaborators in the United States, Italy and Spain. Subjects who had been exposed to COVID-19, were actively infected with it, or had recovered from it provided the deeply sampled blood TCRbeta repertoires that made up the dataset. The material from the prospective study consisted of cDNA or gDNA derived from T cells, B-cell-depleted T cells, or PBMCs. The repertoires were made available in a free public database intended to serve as a resource for research on the immune response to SARS-CoV-2. The samples were drawn from the first 160 participants of the ongoing ImmuneRACE study and from more than 1,000 subjects provided by 6 global collaborators. Where available, HLA class I and class II types were obtained from metadata supplied by the sample provider rather than from assay-based typing. Sample metadata almost always included a de-identified subject ID, COVID-19 status, age in years and sex. Broader findings and caveats from the paper: The amount of clinical and demographic metadata varied by source and participant and was provided uncurated.

In the prospective study, participants were roughly 18 to 95 years old, resided in 25 or so geographic areas of the United States, and were enrolled through a virtual design. Cohort assignment in the prospective study relied on participant-reported clinical history from a screening survey and a study questionnaire. Exposed participants had been in contact, within 2 weeks of entering the study, with a person who had a PCR-confirmed or clinician-diagnosed case of COVID-19. Mobile phlebotomists in the prospective study collected whole blood, serum and a nasopharyngeal or oropharyngeal swab from every participant. Additional blood draws and questionnaires over an approximately 2-month period could optionally be provided by prospective study participants. Before DNA extraction, prospective study blood samples were shipped either frozen or at room temperature. This clone has a single count. The specificity of this receptor is unknown. It has no much larger one-base neighbor in the sample; base qualities were not kept.

TCRbeta CDR3 regions were amplified from genomic DNA using the immunoSEQ Assay, a bias-controlled multiplex PCR. The authors processed their data as follows. The number of nucleated cells in each sample was estimated from the amplification of reference gene primers within the assay. To quantify the absolute abundance of each unique TCRbeta CDR3 rearrangement, sequence reads were collapsed and filtered. For each sample, productive Simpson clonality was calculated as the square root of Simpson's diversity index over productive rearrangements. In TCRdb, the immuneACCESS table is reduced to in-frame sequences with V and J assigned. These tables do not hold every clone; where another copy was compared, an unresolved V gene accounts for under half, and the others remain unexplained. The DNA was the basis for D and trimming; V, J and clone size are from that table. A total of some 180,000 clones appear in this sample, approximately 80% of them only once. About 15% of the sample goes to the ten largest clones.

Reading from cysteine to phenylalanine, the CDR3 counts 18 amino acids. CDR3 DNA only is kept here, 54 bases in frame from base 1. CDR1 and CDR2 (SNHLY, FYNNEI) derive from the germline V gene. Compared with germline, V lacks 5 bases and J lacks 4 bases; bases without a gene match: 14. The clonotype comes from a man in his 60s who had been exposed to COVID-19. The chain is encoded by TRBV2 joined to TRBJ2-5; TRBD2 matches 12 bases in the middle. Input material: PBMCs or T cells enriched from blood (not recorded which). The CDR3 has the sequence CASSIEGLAGRRGETQYF. In nucleotide form, the sequence is TGTGCCAGCAGTATAGAGGGACTAGCGGGCCGTCGGGGAGAGACCCAGTACTTC.